Listed below are T cell receptor beta chains from one sample, sequenced in a study of cytomegalovirus exposure and HLA in healthy donors. The repertoire was sequenced with immunoSEQ multiplex PCR; TCRdb's copy has only in-frame clones and lacks some. The data contain 150,000 to 200,000 clones, roughly 80% of them singletons. The sequenced material came from PBMCs. These receptor sequences come from a female donor in good health and CMV-seronegative. Both conserved end residues are part of each CDR3. A D gene is named only where the DNA matches it firmly. Size is omitted from some rows. Given values are once, few, many or a class for expanded clones.

>TRBJ2-3|TRBV30|NA|TRBD2
CAWGGLAGAFGTDTQYF
TGTGCCTGGGGGGGACTAGCGGGAGCCTTTGGCACAGATACGCAGTATTTT
>TRBJ1-1|TRBV7-9|NA|TRBD1
CASSLGQGNTEAFF
TGTGCCAGCAGCTTAGGACAGGGGAACACTGAAGCTTTCTTT
>TRBJ1-6|TRBV19|NA|NA
CASSIASGSYNSPLHF
TGTGCCAGTAGTATAGCCTCCGGCTCCTATAATTCACCCCTCCACTTT
>TRBJ1-3|TRBV5-1|few|TRBD1
CASSSTGGASGNTIYF
TGCGCCAGCAGCTCGACAGGGGGCGCCTCTGGAAACACCATATATTTT
>TRBJ1-5|TRBV19|NA|NA
CASSIDKLQGYSNQPQHF
TGTGCCAGTAGTATAGATAAATTGCAGGGCTATAGCAATCAGCCCCAGCATTTT
>TRBJ2-7|TRBV18|once|NA
CASSPVSGVDEQYF
TGTGCCAGCTCACCAGTATCCGGGGTAGACGAGCAGTACTTC
>TRBJ2-7|TRBV9|NA|NA
CASSVDASASYEQYF
TGTGCCAGCAGCGTAGACGCTAGCGCCTCCTACGAGCAGTACTTC
>TRBJ1-1|TRBV7-9|few|NA
CASSLAAANTEAFF
TGTGCCAGCAGCTTAGCGGCGGCGAACACTGAAGCTTTCTTT
>TRBJ1-3|TRBV5-1|NA|NA
CASSISGGVAGNTIYF
TGCGCCAGCAGCATCTCCGGGGGAGTAGCTGGAAACACCATATATTTT
>TRBJ2-2|TRBV4-2|NA|TRBD1
CASSRTGDTGELFF
TGTGCCAGCAGCAGGACAGGGGACACCGGGGAGCTGTTTTTT
>TRBJ2-1|TRBV6-1|NA|TRBD1
CASSGRDSSYNEQFF
TGTGCCAGCAGTGGCCGGGACAGCTCCTACAATGAGCAGTTCTTC
>TRBJ2-7|TRBV15|NA|TRBD1
CATSISSGGQEYF
TGTGCCACCAGCATTTCGTCAGGGGGCCAGGAGTACTTC
>TRBJ2-1|TRBV7-2|NA|TRBD2
CASSSDSGSYNEQFF
TGTGCCAGCAGCTCCGATAGCGGGAGCTACAATGAGCAGTTCTTC
>TRBJ1-1|TRBV7-9|NA|NA
CASSQGHRTKTEAFF
TGTGCCAGCAGCCAGGGCCACAGGACGAAAACTGAAGCTTTCTTT
>TRBJ2-5|TRBV9|NA|TRBD1
CASRGTGVEQYF
TGTGCCAGCAGGGGCACAGGGGTTGAGCAGTACTTC
>TRBJ1-2|TRBV9|NA|NA
CASSPLGSTNYGYTF
TGTGCCAGCAGCCCCCTCGGGTCGACTAACTATGGCTACACCTTC
>TRBJ1-6|TRBV29-1|NA|TRBD1
CSVRQGSYNSPLHF
TGCAGCGTTCGACAGGGGTCCTATAATTCACCCCTCCACTTT
>TRBJ1-2|TRBV28|NA|TRBD1
CASSLGTGRNYGYTF
TGTGCCAGCAGTTTGGGGACAGGAAGAAACTATGGCTACACCTTC
>TRBJ2-1|TRBV19|NA|NA
CASSIRQASPYNEQFF
TGTGCCAGTAGTATACGACAGGCCTCCCCCTACAATGAGCAGTTCTTC
>TRBJ1-2|TRBV9|NA|NA
CASSGRNRVGGYGYTF
TGTGCCAGCAGCGGACGAAACAGGGTTGGAGGCTATGGCTACACCTTC
>TRBJ2-1|TRBV29-1|once|TRBD2
CSVGRLAAYNEQFF
TGCAGCGTTGGTAGACTAGCAGCCTACAATGAGCAGTTCTTC
>TRBJ2-5|TRBV5-1|NA|TRBD2
CASYLLAGQETQYF
TGCGCCAGCTATCTACTAGCGGGACAAGAGACCCAGTACTTC
>TRBJ1-1|TRBV5-1|NA|TRBD1
CASRSGTGGDGTEAFF
TGCGCCAGCAGGAGCGGGACAGGGGGCGATGGCACTGAAGCTTTCTTT
>TRBJ2-4|TRBV28|NA|TRBD1
CASSFRDRLAKNIQYF
TGTGCCAGCAGCTTCCGGGACAGACTAGCCAAAAACATTCAGTACTTC
>TRBJ2-2|TRBV28|NA|TRBD2
CASHKGLAGGNTGELFF
TGTGCCAGCCATAAAGGACTAGCGGGAGGAAACACCGGGGAGCTGTTTTTT
>TRBJ1-4|TRBV10-1|NA|NA
CALRLATRRVEKLFF
TGCGCCCTCCGCCTGGCGACAAGGAGGGTTGAAAAACTGTTTTTT
>TRBJ1-2|TRBV5-1|once|TRBD1
CASSPLVGGSNYGYTF
TGCGCCAGCAGCCCGCTCGTAGGGGGCTCTAACTATGGCTACACCTTC
>TRBJ2-7|TRBV5-1|NA|TRBD1
CASSLLDRGDEQYF
TGCGCCAGCAGCTTGCTGGACAGGGGAGACGAGCAGTACTTC
>TRBJ1-4|TRBV18|NA|NA
CASSPRGNNEKLFF
TGTGCCAGCTCACCGAGGGGGAATAATGAAAAACTGTTTTTT
>TRBJ1-5|TRBV19|NA|TRBD1
CASSIRSTGQGNQPQHF
TGTGCCAGTAGTATCAGGTCGACGGGACAGGGCAATCAGCCCCAGCATTTT
>TRBJ2-7|TRBV19|NA|NA
CASSLAPKYEQYF
TGTGCCAGTAGCCTAGCGCCAAAATACGAGCAGTACTTC
>TRBJ1-4|TRBV2|NA|NA
CAVAGTNEKLFF
TGTGCTGTGGCGGGAACTAATGAAAAACTGTTTTTT
>TRBJ1-3|TRBV7-9|NA|NA
CASSLEGLSGNTIYF
TGTGCCAGCAGCTTAGAGGGGCTCTCTGGAAACACCATATATTTT
>TRBJ2-1|TRBV19|NA|NA
CASSIQGWNEQFF
TGTGCCAGTAGTATTCAGGGGTGGAATGAGCAGTTCTTC
>TRBJ2-6|TRBV5-1|NA|NA
CASSLPTVSGANVLTF
TGCGCCAGCAGCTTACCGACAGTCTCGGGGGCCAACGTCCTGACTTTC
>TRBJ2-7|TRBV7-2|NA|TRBD2
CASSLAGLAGGSYEQYF
TGTGCCAGCAGCTTAGCGGGGCTAGCGGGGGGCTCCTACGAGCAGTACTTC
>TRBJ2-1|TRBV7-2|NA|TRBD1
CASSPRQGPYNEQFF
TGTGCCAGCAGCCCCCGACAGGGGCCCTACAATGAGCAGTTCTTC
>TRBJ1-6|TRBV27|NA|NA
CASSLFSSYNSPLHF
TGTGCCAGCAGTTTATTTAGCTCCTATAATTCACCCCTCCACTTT
>TRBJ1-5|TRBV19|NA|TRBD1
CASSSTGDGNQPQHF
TGTGCCAGTAGTTCGACAGGGGATGGGAATCAGCCCCAGCATTTT
>TRBJ1-2|TRBV6-5|NA|NA
CASSYSRGNYGYTF
TGTGCCAGCAGTTACTCCCGGGGAAACTATGGCTACACCTTC
>TRBJ2-4|TRBV28|once|TRBD1
CASSRPGQVDIQYF
TGTGCCAGCAGCCGCCCTGGACAGGTAGACATTCAGTACTTC
>TRBJ2-7|TRBV29-1|NA|TRBD1
CSGGQGYEQYF
TGCAGCGGGGGACAGGGCTACGAGCAGTACTTC
>TRBJ1-2|TRBV13|NA|TRBD1
CASSLGHMTGGGNYGYTF
TGTGCCAGCAGCTTAGGGCATATGACAGGGGGCGGAAACTATGGCTACACCTTC
>TRBJ2-4|TRBV28|NA|TRBD2
CASSRLAGAKNIQYF
TGTGCCAGCAGCCGACTAGCGGGAGCCAAAAACATTCAGTACTTC
>TRBJ1-1|TRBV14|NA|NA
CASSQGWDGRNTEAFF
TGTGCCAGCAGCCAAGGATGGGACGGGAGGAACACTGAAGCTTTCTTT
>TRBJ1-1|TRBV9|once|NA
CASSATQTTAEAFF
TGTGCCAGCAGCGCCACCCAAACGACAGCCGAAGCTTTCTTT
>TRBJ2-7|TRBV28|NA|TRBD1
CASSLLLGQGDEQYF
TGTGCCAGCAGTTTATTGTTGGGACAGGGGGACGAGCAGTACTTC
>TRBJ2-1|TRBV6-1|few|NA
CASPPPGGGEQFF
TGTGCCAGCCCTCCCCCGGGGGGCGGTGAGCAGTTCTTC
>TRBJ2-7|TRBV7-9|NA|NA
CASSPAGQLPEQYF
TGTGCCAGCAGCCCTGCGGGACAGCTCCCCGAGCAGTACTTC
>TRBJ2-2|TRBV7-9|NA|NA
CASSFGDAGELFF
TGTGCCAGCAGCTTTGGAGATGCCGGGGAGCTGTTTTTT
>TRBJ2-3|TRBV5-8|NA|TRBD2
CASSSRRVGREETQYF
TGTGCCAGCAGCTCGCGGAGAGTAGGGAGGGAGGAGACGCAGTATTTT
>TRBJ1-4|TRBV19|NA|TRBD1
CASRTVDRGGHEKLFF
TGTGCCAGTAGAACCGTCGACAGGGGCGGGCATGAAAAACTGTTTTTT
>TRBJ2-7|TRBV2|NA|TRBD2
CASSEPTSGSYEQYF
TGTGCCAGCAGTGAACCCACTAGCGGCTCCTACGAGCAGTACTTC